This T cell receptor beta chain is drawn from a study of vaccination and CD4 T cells after COVID-19. The length of the CDR3 is 16 residues. Looked up from germline, CDR1 is KGHDR and CDR2 is SFDVKD. Trimming cost V 4 bases and J 4 bases; bases outside gene matches: 7. The Oncomine TCR Beta short-read assay generated sequence data from the DNA of cultured CD4+ T cells. MiXCR, run by TCRdb on the PCR reads, gives a single entry per CDR3 protein. In the table there are fewer than 15,000 distinct CDR3 sequences, 65% to 80% of which are singletons. About this clonotype: Its specificity is not known.

Stated treatment: roughly 11-day PBMC culture with coronavirus spike peptide pools or control peptides (ViraFEST assay). The source material was CD4+ T cells from blood, cultured in vitro. The receptor's source is a human donor who had recovered from COVID-19. The V gene is TRBV24-1, the J gene TRBJ1-5; 9 bases are a match to TRBD1. The CDR3 DNA reads as TGTGCCACCAGTGACTCGGACAGGGGTGGGAATCAGCCCCAGCATTTT. As protein: CATSDSDRGGNQPQHF.